There are a few counts of the clone carrying this T cell receptor (beta chain). The antigen is not known. These data come from a study of CD8 T cells in ankylosing spondylitis. Germline assignment: CDR1 SGHNT and CDR2 YENEEA. With 2 bases clipped from V and 10 bases from J, the junction kept 8 bases outside the gene matches. The CDR3 runs to 15 residues. Overall study findings and caveats: Peripheral blood samples showed relatively rare disease-linked clones, and these clones were CD8+. The clones that were linked to disease were reported to be significantly enriched in matched synovial fluid samples from ankylosing spondylitis patients. What seemed typical of ankylosing spondylitis blood was a TCR beta motif built from several highly homologous variants. Earlier authors reported some of these motif variants in reactive arthritis synovial fluid and blood.

Libraries for TCR beta were made by quantitative 5'-RACE with molecular barcodes. Using its own MiXCR run on the 5' RACE reads, TCRdb lists one record per CDR3 protein. The sample has about 540,000 distinct CDR3 sequences; roughly 13% are singletons. This sequence was found in a male donor with ankylosing spondylitis. The material sequenced was blood, either unsorted or a sorted T cell fraction (not recorded which). V usage is TRBV11-3 and J usage is TRBJ2-1; 10 positions match TRBD2. The CDR3 coding sequence is TGTGCCAGCAGCTTAAGGCTAGCGGGGGTCGGGGAGCAGTTCTTC. It is translated as CASSLRLAGVGEQFF.